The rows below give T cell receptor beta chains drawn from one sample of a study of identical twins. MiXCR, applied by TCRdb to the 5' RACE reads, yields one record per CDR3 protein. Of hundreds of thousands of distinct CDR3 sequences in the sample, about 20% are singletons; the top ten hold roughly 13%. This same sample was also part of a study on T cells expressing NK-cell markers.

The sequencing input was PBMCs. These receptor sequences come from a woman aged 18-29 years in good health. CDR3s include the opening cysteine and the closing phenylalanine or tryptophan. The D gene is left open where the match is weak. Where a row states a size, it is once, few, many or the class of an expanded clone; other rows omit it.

CASSLGARVQETQYF TGCGCCAGCAGCTTGGGGGCGCGGGTACAAGAGACCCAGTACTTC NA TRBV5-1 15 TRBJ2-5 NA
CASSGTEDSRQETQYF TGTGCCAGCAGCGGGACAGAGGACAGCCGCCAAGAGACCCAGTACTTC few TRBV21-1 16 TRBJ2-5 NA
CASSSRGARVGNIQYF TGTGCCAGCAGCTCACGTGGGGCCAGGGTGGGAAACATTCAGTACTTC NA TRBV7-9 16 TRBJ2-4 NA
CAISRGTGLNYGYTF TGTGCCATCAGTCGAGGGACAGGGCTTAACTATGGCTACACCTTC few TRBV10-3 15 TRBJ1-2 TRBD1
CASSPRSPPSYEQYF TGTGCCAGCAGTCCGCGTAGTCCACCCTCCTACGAGCAGTACTTC few TRBV12-3/TRBV12-4 15 TRBJ2-7 NA
CSAGDYRVGTEAFF TGCAGTGCTGGCGACTACAGGGTGGGCACTGAAGCTTTCTTT NA TRBV20-1 14 TRBJ1-1 NA
CASSWDRTADTQYF TGTGCCAGCAGCTGGGACAGAACGGCAGATACGCAGTATTTT few TRBV7-7 14 TRBJ2-3 TRBD1
CASSEGQGYDTQYF TGTGCCAGCAGCGAGGGACAGGGGTATGATACGCAGTATTTT few TRBV5-5 14 TRBJ2-3 TRBD1
CASSPLASGSTDTQYF TGCGCCAGCAGCCCGCTAGCTAGCGGCAGCACAGATACGCAGTATTTT few TRBV4-3 16 TRBJ2-3 TRBD2
CASSFSPDQPQHF TGTGCCAGCAGTTTTAGCCCGGATCAGCCCCAGCATTTT few TRBV12-3/TRBV12-4 13 TRBJ1-5 NA
CASSRRLAGETQYF TGTGCCAGCAGCCGGAGGCTAGCGGGAGAGACCCAGTACTTC NA TRBV3-1 14 TRBJ2-5 TRBD2
CSAPGTSVHNEQFF TGCAGTGCTCCCGGGACTAGCGTACACAATGAGCAGTTCTTC few TRBV20-1 14 TRBJ2-1 TRBD2
CASSSLGRGVVDTQYF TGTGCCAGCAGCTCGCTGGGGCGGGGGGTGGTTGATACGCAGTATTTT few TRBV25-1 16 TRBJ2-3 TRBD2
CSASRGGVTDTQYF TGCAGTGCTAGTCGCGGGGGAGTCACAGATACGCAGTATTTT few TRBV20-1 14 TRBJ2-3 TRBD2
CASSLEGRVSLFF TGTGCCAGCAGCTTAGAGGGGAGGGTCTCACTGTTTTTT NA TRBV7-9 13 TRBJ1-4 NA
CASSPQGLAVYEQYF TGTGCCAGCTCACCTCAGGGACTAGCGGTCTACGAGCAGTACTTC few TRBV18 15 TRBJ2-7 TRBD2
CSASSGTRQETQYF TGCAGTGCATCGTCCGGGACTAGACAAGAGACCCAGTACTTC NA TRBV20-1 14 TRBJ2-5 TRBD2
CASSWQENSYEQYF TGTGCCAGCAGTTGGCAGGAAAATTCCTACGAGCAGTACTTC few TRBV27 14 TRBJ2-7 NA
CASTPRASGIYNEQFF TGTGCCAGCACCCCAAGGGCTAGCGGGATTTACAATGAGCAGTTCTTC once TRBV27 16 TRBJ2-1 TRBD2
CASSQTVYSKDYEQYF TGCGCCAGCAGCCAGACGGTGTATTCGAAGGACTACGAGCAGTACTTC NA TRBV4-3 16 TRBJ2-7 NA
CASRSTDSGGNQPQHF TGTGCCAGCAGATCGACCGACAGTGGGGGCAATCAGCCCCAGCATTTT few TRBV6-1 16 TRBJ1-5 NA
CASSSRTGNGGEQYF TGTGCCAGCAGTTCTAGGACCGGGAATGGGGGCGAGCAGTACTTC NA TRBV7-8 15 TRBJ2-7 NA
CASSFPGVMETQYF TGTGCCAGCAGCTTCCCGGGGGTAATGGAGACCCAGTACTTC NA TRBV5-5 14 TRBJ2-5 NA
CASTGGREEQYF TGTGCCAGCACGGGGGGTAGGGAGGAGCAGTACTTC NA TRBV7-9 12 TRBJ2-7 TRBD2
CANRRTGGTDTQYF TGTGCCAACAGGAGGACAGGGGGCACAGATACGCAGTATTTT NA TRBV12-3/TRBV12-4 14 TRBJ2-3 TRBD1
CASSTQRGSYNEQFF TGTGCCAGCAGCACACAGCGGGGGAGTTACAATGAGCAGTTCTTC NA TRBV7-8 15 TRBJ2-1 TRBD2
CASSYDVSYNEQFF TGTGCCAGCAGTTACGACGTTTCCTACAATGAGCAGTTCTTC few TRBV6-5 14 TRBJ2-1 NA
CASSFSRAGQGATYEQYF TGTGCCAGCAGCTTCAGCAGGGCGGGACAGGGGGCGACCTACGAGCAGTACTTC NA TRBV11-1 18 TRBJ2-7 TRBD1
CASRPQRELDTQYF TGTGCCAGCAGGCCCCAGCGGGAGTTGGATACGCAGTATTTT few TRBV6-1 14 TRBJ2-3 TRBD2
CASSSYLNTEAFF TGTGCCAGCAGCTCTTACTTGAACACTGAAGCTTTCTTT few TRBV7-2 13 TRBJ1-1 NA
CASSYGLLEQFF TGTGCCAGCAGTTACGGGCTACTCGAGCAGTTCTTC NA TRBV6-2/TRBV6-3 12 TRBJ2-1 NA
CASRRPGQGATGELFF TGTGCCAGCAGACGACCGGGACAGGGGGCCACCGGGGAGCTGTTTTTT NA TRBV11-2 16 TRBJ2-2 TRBD1
CASSGTGVPSYEQYF TGTGCCAGTTCAGGAACCGGAGTCCCTTCCTACGAGCAGTACTTC NA TRBV18 15 TRBJ2-7 NA
CASSSTGTGTDTQYF TGCGCCAGCAGCTCTACCGGGACAGGCACAGATACGCAGTATTTT few TRBV5-1 15 TRBJ2-3 TRBD1
CASSYPPVYEQYF TGTGCCAGCAGTTACCCCCCAGTCTACGAGCAGTACTTC few TRBV7-9 13 TRBJ2-7 NA
CASSQYTSRMGGEQYF TGTGCCAGCAGCCAATATACTAGCAGGATGGGAGGCGAGCAGTACTTC many TRBV7-2 16 TRBJ2-7 NA
CSARTGFNTEAFF TGCAGTGCCAGAACGGGGTTCAACACTGAAGCTTTCTTT few TRBV20-1 13 TRBJ1-1 NA
CSARESLNEKLFF TGCAGTGCCAGGGAGAGTTTGAATGAAAAACTGTTTTTT few TRBV20-1 13 TRBJ1-4 NA
CASSFSTALAYEQYF TGTGCCAGCAGCTTCAGTACGGCCCTAGCGTACGAGCAGTACTTC few TRBV7-2 15 TRBJ2-7 NA
CASSRRGGGYGYTF TGTGCCAGCAGCCGCAGGGGGGGCGGCTATGGCTACACCTTC NA TRBV27 14 TRBJ1-2 TRBD1
CASSEIGGRGDYNEQFF TGTGCCAGCAGTGAAATCGGTGGGAGAGGGGATTACAATGAGCAGTTCTTC NA TRBV2 17 TRBJ2-1 NA
CASSPPGADQPQHF TGTGCCAGCAGCCCCCCAGGGGCCGATCAGCCCCAGCATTTT many TRBV12-3/TRBV12-4 14 TRBJ1-5 NA
CASSSTAEPSNTEAFF TGTGCCAGCAGTTCCACAGCAGAGCCGAGTAACACTGAAGCTTTCTTT few TRBV12-3/TRBV12-4 16 TRBJ1-1 NA
CSLGPSGYTF TGCAGTCTCGGGCCCTCTGGCTACACCTTC NA TRBV20-1 10 TRBJ1-2 NA
CASYPGQGTYEQYF TGCGCCAGCTACCCGGGACAGGGGACCTACGAGCAGTACTTC NA TRBV5-1 14 TRBJ2-7 TRBD1
CASSLASGVYTDTQYF TGCGCCAGCAGCCTGGCTAGCGGGGTTTACACAGATACGCAGTATTTT few TRBV5-1 16 TRBJ2-3 TRBD2
CASSWTSVEQYF TGTGCCAGCAGCTGGACTAGCGTCGAGCAGTACTTC few TRBV7-2 12 TRBJ2-7 TRBD2
CSAPAGPSNEQYF TGCAGTGCCCCGGCGGGCCCAAGTAACGAGCAGTACTTC few TRBV20-1 13 TRBJ2-7 NA
CASSQGMKETQYF TGTGCCAGCAGCCAGGGTATGAAAGAGACCCAGTACTTC NA TRBV7-3 13 TRBJ2-5 NA
CASSELGHYEQYF TGCGCCAGCAGTGAATTAGGGCACTACGAGCAGTACTTC few TRBV10-1 13 TRBJ2-7 NA
CASSFGSGGYNEQFF TGTGCCAGCAGTTTCGGTAGCGGCGGTTACAATGAGCAGTTCTTC NA TRBV6-5 15 TRBJ2-1 NA
CASSHQKIRTDTQYF TGTGCCAGCAGCCACCAAAAGATCCGCACAGATACGCAGTATTTT NA TRBV7-8 15 TRBJ2-3 NA
CASSWDRGLGYGYTF TGTGCCAGCAGCTGGGACAGGGGGCTGGGCTATGGCTACACCTTC few TRBV7-9 15 TRBJ1-2 TRBD1